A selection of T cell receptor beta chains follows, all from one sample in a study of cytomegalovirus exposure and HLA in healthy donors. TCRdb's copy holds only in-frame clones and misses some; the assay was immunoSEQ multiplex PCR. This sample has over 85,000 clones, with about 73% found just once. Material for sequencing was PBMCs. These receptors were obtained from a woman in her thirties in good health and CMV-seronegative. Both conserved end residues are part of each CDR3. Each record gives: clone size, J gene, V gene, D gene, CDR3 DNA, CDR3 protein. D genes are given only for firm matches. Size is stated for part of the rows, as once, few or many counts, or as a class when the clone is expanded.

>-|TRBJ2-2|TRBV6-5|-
TGTGCCAGCAGTGAAGTGAGCACCGGGGAGCTGTTTTTT
CASSEVSTGELFF
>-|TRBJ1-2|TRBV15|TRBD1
TGTGCCACCAGCCAGGGGACAGCCCGCGGCTACACCTTC
CATSQGTARGYTF
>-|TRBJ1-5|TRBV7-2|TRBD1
TGTGCCAGCAGCTTGGACAGGTATAGCAATCAGCCCCAGCATTTT
CASSLDRYSNQPQHF
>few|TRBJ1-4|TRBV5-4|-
TGTGCCAGCAGCCTTAGCTCAACTAATGAAAAACTGTTTTTT
CASSLSSTNEKLFF
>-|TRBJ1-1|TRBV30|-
TGTGCCTGGAGTGGGGGGGGAAACACTGAAGCTTTCTTT
CAWSGGGNTEAFF
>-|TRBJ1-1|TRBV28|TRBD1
TGTGCCAGCAGTAAACGGACAGGGGGGAACACTGAAGCTTTCTTT
CASSKRTGGNTEAFF
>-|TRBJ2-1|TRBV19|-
TGTGCCAGTAGAAGGGACTCGAACAATGAGCAGTTCTTC
CASRRDSNNEQFF
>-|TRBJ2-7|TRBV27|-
TGTGCCAGCAGTCCCCGGAGCTCCTACGAGCAGTACTTC
CASSPRSSYEQYF
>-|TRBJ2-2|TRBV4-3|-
TGCGCCAGCAGCCAAGATGGAGGGGCAACGAACACCGGGGAGCTGTTTTTT
CASSQDGGATNTGELFF
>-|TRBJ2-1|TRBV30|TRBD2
TGTGCCTGGAGATGGGGCGGGGGGAATTACAATGAGCAGTTCTTC
CAWRWGGGNYNEQFF
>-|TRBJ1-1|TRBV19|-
TGTGCCAGTAGTGTCCCCCCCGGTACCTGGAACACTGAAGCTTTCTTT
CASSVPPGTWNTEAFF
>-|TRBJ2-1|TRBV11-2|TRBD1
TGTGCCAGCAGCGCCATACAGGGGGCCCGTTACAATGAGCAGTTCTTC
CASSAIQGARYNEQFF
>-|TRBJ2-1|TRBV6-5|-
TGTGCCAGCAGTCCAGCGGGTTACAATGAGCAGTTCTTC
CASSPAGYNEQFF
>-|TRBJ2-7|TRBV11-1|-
TGTGCCAGCAGCTTAGAGACAGGGACTAGTTTTCCCTACGAGCAGTACTTC
CASSLETGTSFPYEQYF
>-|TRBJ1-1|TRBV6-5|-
TGTGCCAGCAGACGAGACCCGGCAGGGAACACTGAAGCTTTCTTT
CASRRDPAGNTEAFF
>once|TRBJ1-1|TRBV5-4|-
TGTGCCAGCAGCTTGGATGCAGGGAACACTGAAGCTTTCTTT
CASSLDAGNTEAFF
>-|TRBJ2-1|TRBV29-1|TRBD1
TGCAGCGCCGTCAGGGGGCGCAATGAGCAGTTCTTC
CSAVRGRNEQFF
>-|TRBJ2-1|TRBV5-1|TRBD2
TGCGCCAGCAGCAAGGGACTAGCGGGGGGGCCGGTATCTAATGAGCAGTTCTTC
CASSKGLAGGPVSNEQFF
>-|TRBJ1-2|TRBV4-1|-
TGCGCCAGCAGCCAAGCCCCCCGGACAGTACTCTATGGCTACACCTTC
CASSQAPRTVLYGYTF
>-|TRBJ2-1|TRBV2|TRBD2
TGTGCCAGCAGTGATGCCCAGCGGGAGTGGGGGGTGGGGTTCTTC
CASSDAQREWGVGFF
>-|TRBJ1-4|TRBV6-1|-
TGTGCCAGCAGGGGCGGGGGCGCCTCTAATGAAAAACTGTTTTTT
CASRGGGASNEKLFF